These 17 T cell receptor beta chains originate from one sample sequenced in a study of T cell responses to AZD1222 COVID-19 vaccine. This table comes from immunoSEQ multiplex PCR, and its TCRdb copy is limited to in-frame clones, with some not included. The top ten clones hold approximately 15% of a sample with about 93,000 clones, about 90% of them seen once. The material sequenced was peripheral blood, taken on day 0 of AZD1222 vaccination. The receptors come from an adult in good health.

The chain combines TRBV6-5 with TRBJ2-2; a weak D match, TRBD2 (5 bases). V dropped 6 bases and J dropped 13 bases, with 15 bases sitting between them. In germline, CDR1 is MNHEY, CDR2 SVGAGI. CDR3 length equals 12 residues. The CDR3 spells CASRGGLPRLFF. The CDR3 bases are TGTGCCAGCAGAGGCGGACTTCCTAGGCTGTTTTTT.

CDR3 sequence: CASSIWQGGNTIYF. The CDR3 DNA sequence: TGTGCCAGTAGTATCTGGCAGGGTGGAAACACCATATATTTT. The chain carries TRBV19 and TRBJ1-3; D is possibly TRBD1 (5 bases). V lost 3 bases and J lost 3, with 9 bases in between. The CDR3 consists of 14 residues. Looked up from germline, CDR1 is LNHDA and CDR2 is SQIVND (reference sequence).

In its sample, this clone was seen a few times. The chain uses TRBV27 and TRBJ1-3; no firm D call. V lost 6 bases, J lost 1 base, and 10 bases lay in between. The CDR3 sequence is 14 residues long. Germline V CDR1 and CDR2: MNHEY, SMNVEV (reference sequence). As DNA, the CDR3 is TGTGCCAGCAGACAGTCCTTATCTGGAAACACCATATATTTT. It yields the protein CASRQSLSGNTIYF.

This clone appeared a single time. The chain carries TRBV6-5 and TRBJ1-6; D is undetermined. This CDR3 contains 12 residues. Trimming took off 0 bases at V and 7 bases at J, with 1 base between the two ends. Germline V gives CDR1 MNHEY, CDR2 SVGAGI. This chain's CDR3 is CASSYSNSPLHF. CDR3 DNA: TGTGCCAGCAGTTACTCAAATTCACCCCTCCACTTT.

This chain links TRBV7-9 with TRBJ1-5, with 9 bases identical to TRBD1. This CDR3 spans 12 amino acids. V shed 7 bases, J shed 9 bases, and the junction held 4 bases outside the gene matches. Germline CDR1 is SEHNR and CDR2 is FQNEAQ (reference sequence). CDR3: CASMGQGGPQHF. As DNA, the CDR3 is TGTGCCAGCATGGGACAGGGAGGGCCCCAGCATTTT. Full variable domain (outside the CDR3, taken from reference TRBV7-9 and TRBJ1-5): DTGVSQNPRHKITKRGQNVTFRCDPISEHNRLYWYRQTLGQGPEFLTYFQNEAQLEKSRLLSDRFSAERPKGSFSTLEIQRTEQGDSAMYLCASMGQGGPQHFGDGTRLSIL.

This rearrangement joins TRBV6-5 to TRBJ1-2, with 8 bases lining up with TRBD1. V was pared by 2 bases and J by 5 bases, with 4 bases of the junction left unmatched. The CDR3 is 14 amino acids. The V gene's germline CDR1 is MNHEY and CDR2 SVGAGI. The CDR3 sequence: CASSYARGRYGYTF. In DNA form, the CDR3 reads TGTGCCAGCAGTTACGCCAGGGGGCGGTATGGCTACACCTTC.

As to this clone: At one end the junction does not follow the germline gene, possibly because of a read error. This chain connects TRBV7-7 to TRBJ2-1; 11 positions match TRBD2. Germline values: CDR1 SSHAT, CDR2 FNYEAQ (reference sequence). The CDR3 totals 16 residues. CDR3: CASSRGTSGTYNEQFF. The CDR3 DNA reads TGTGCTAGCAGCCGCGGGACTAGCGGTACATACAATGAGCAGTTCTTC. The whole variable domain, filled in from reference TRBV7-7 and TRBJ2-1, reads GAGVSQSPRYKVTKRGQDVTLRCDPISSHATLYWYQQALGQGPEFLTYFNYEAQPDKSGLPSDRFSAERPEGSISTLTIQRTEQRDSAMYRCASSRGTSGTYNEQFFGPGTRLTVL.

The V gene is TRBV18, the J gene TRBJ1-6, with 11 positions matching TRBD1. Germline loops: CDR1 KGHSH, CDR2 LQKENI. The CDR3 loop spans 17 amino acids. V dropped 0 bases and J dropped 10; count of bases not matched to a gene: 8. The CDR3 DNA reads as TGTGCCAGCTCACCACCGGTAGGGACAGGGGGAGGATCACCCCTCCACTTT. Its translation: CASSPPVGTGGGSPLHF. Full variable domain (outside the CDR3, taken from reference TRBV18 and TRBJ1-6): NAGVMQNPRHLVRRRGQEARLRCSPMKGHSHVYWYRQLPEEGLKFMVYLQKENIIDESGMPKERFSAEFPKEGPSILRIQQVVRGDSAAYFCASSPPVGTGGGSPLHFGNGTRLTVT.

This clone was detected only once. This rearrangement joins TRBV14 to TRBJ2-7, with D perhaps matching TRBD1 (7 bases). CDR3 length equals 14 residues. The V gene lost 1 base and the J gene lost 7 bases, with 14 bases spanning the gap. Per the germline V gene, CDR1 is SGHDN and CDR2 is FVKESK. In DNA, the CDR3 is TGTGCCAGCAGCCAAGCCCGGACAGGAGGGGAGCAGTACTTC. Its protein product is CASSQARTGGEQYF.

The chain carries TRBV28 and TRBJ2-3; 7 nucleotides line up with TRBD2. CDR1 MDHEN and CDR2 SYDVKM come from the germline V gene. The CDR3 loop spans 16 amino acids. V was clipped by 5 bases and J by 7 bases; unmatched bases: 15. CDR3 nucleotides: TGTGCCAGCAGTACCGTTGGGGCGGGAGAACGAAATACGCAGTATTTT. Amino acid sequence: CASSTVGAGERNTQYF.

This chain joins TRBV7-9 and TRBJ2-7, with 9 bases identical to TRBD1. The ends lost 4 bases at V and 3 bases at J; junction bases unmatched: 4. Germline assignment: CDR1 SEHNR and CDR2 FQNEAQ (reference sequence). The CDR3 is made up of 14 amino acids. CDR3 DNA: TGTGCCAGCAGCTGGGGACAGGGCAACTACGAGCAGTACTTC. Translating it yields CASSWGQGNYEQYF.

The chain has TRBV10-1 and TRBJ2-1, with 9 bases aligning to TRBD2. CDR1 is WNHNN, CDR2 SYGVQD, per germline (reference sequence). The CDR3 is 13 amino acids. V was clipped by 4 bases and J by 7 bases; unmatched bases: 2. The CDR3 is CASSVAGGNEQFF. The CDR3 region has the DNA TGCGCCAGCAGTGTGGCGGGAGGGAATGAGCAGTTCTTC.

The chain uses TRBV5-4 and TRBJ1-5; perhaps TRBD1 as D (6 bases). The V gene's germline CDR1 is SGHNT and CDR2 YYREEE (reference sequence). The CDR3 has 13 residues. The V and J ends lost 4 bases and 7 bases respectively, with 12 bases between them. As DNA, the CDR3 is TGTGCCAGCAGCCCGGGCCAGGGGCAGCCCCAGCATTTT. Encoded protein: CASSPGQGQPQHF.

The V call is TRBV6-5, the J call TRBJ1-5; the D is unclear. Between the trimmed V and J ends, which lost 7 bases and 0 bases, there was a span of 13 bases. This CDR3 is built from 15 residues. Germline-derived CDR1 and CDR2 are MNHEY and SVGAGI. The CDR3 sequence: CASINPFLSNQPQHF. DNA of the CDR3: TGTGCCAGCATAAACCCGTTTCTTAGCAATCAGCCCCAGCATTTT.

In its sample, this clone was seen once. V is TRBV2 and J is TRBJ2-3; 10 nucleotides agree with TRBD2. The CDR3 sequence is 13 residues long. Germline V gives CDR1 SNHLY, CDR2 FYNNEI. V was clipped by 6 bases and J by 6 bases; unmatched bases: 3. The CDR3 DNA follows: TGTGCCAGCAGAGCTAGCGGGAGCGATACGCAGTATTTT. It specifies CASRASGSDTQYF.

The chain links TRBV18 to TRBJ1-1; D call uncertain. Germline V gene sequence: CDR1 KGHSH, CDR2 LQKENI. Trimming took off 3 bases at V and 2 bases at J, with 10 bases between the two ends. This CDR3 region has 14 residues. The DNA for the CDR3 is TGTGCCAGCTCACCGGGTCCCCTTAACACTGAAGCTTTCTTT. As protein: CASSPGPLNTEAFF.

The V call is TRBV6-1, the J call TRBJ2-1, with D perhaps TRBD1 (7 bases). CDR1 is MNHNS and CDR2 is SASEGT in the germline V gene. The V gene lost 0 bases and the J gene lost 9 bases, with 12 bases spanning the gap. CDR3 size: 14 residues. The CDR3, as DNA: TGTGCCAGCAGTGAAGCGCTTCAGGGGGGTGAGCAGTTCTTC. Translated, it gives CASSEALQGGEQFF.